Below, 28 T cell receptor beta chains from the same sample are listed, as sequenced in a study of CXCR3-negative and CXCR3-positive naive CD8 T cells. All TRB cDNA libraries came from 5' RACE performed with UMI labels. TCRdb re-called the 5' RACE reads and gives one entry per CDR3 protein, without DNA. The specimen's table records 150,000 or so distinct CDR3 sequences. Sample: naive CXCR3- CD8+ T cells from blood. As for subset: CD45RO-CCR7+CD27+CD95- naive CD8+ T cells lacking CXCR3 (TNR3-). The receptor source for this set is a human donor in good health. Some clones in this sample may be carry-over from other donors' samples.

V usage is TRBV12-3 or TRBV12-4 and J usage is TRBJ2-5. CDR3 size: 13 residues. The CDR3 reads CASSSTKVETQYF.

The V and J genes are TRBV7-3 and TRBJ2-2. The CDR3 runs 12 residues. Per germline, CDR1 SGHTA and CDR2 FQGTGA. CDR3: CASSLSTGELFF. The full variable domain, its missing parts supplied by reference TRBV7-3 and TRBJ2-2, is GAGVSQTPSNKVTEKGKYVELRCDPISGHTALYWYRQSLGQGPEFLIYFQGTGAADDSGLPNDRFFAVRPEGSVSTLKIQRTERGDSAVYLCASSLSTGELFFGEGSRLTVL.

The V gene is TRBV9, the J gene TRBJ1-2; TCRdb's D call, TRBD1, is unchecked because there is no DNA. The CDR3 spans 15 residues. Germline V CDR1 and CDR2: SGDLS, YYNGEE. The CDR3 here is CASSVDFRGDYGYTF.

The chain employs TRBV7-2 and TRBJ2-3; TCRdb selects TRBD1, and the lack of DNA leaves this call unchecked. This CDR3 is 15 amino acids long. CDR1 is SGHTA and CDR2 is FQGNSA in the germline V gene. This CDR3 reads CASSQWDRAGDTQYF.

The rearrangement uses TRBV4-2 and TRBJ2-3. This CDR3 is built from 15 residues. Germline loops: CDR1 LGHNA, CDR2 YNFKEQ. The CDR3 loop reads CASSQDRLSTDAQYF.

The chain has TRBV28 and TRBJ1-1; checking the TCRdb D call of TRBD1 is not possible without DNA. The CDR3 is 16 residues long. Germline V gene sequence: CDR1 MDHEN, CDR2 SYDVKM. CDR3: CASSPLRRAMNTEAFF.

The rearrangement links TRBV4-1 to TRBJ1-4; without DNA, the TCRdb call of TRBD1 cannot be checked. The CDR3 runs to 16 residues. Germline V gene sequence: CDR1 MGHRA, CDR2 YSYEKL. The CDR3 here is CASSQDMNRVYEKLFF.

The chain couples TRBV7-3 to TRBJ1-2; without DNA, the TCRdb call of TRBD1 cannot be checked. The CDR3 consists of 14 residues. Germline V gives CDR1 SGHTA, CDR2 FQGTGA. The CDR3 spells CASSLAGGGDGYTF. Based on the CDR3 plus reference TRBV7-3 and TRBJ1-2, the full variable domain is GAGVSQTPSNKVTEKGKYVELRCDPISGHTALYWYRQSLGQGPEFLIYFQGTGAADDSGLPNDRFFAVRPEGSVSTLKIQRTERGDSAVYLCASSLAGGGDGYTFGSGTRLTVV.

The chain carries TRBV6-6 and TRBJ2-7; TCRdb's D gene call, TRBD2, goes unchecked for lack of DNA. The CDR3 is 16 amino acids. Germline V gene sequence: CDR1 MNHNY, CDR2 SVGAGI (reference sequence). CDR3 amino acids: CASSYESGRTTYEQYF.

CDR3 loop: CASSQDDQGLEAFF. V and J are TRBV4-1 and TRBJ1-1; TCRdb returns TRBD1, unconfirmable since there is no DNA. CDR3 size: 14 residues. The germline CDR1 and CDR2 sequences are MGHRA and YSYEKL.

This CDR3 reads CASSYTDGNEKLFF. The V call is TRBV6-5, the J call TRBJ1-4. The CDR3 has 14 residues. CDR1 and CDR2 from the germline V gene are MNHEY and SVGAGI.

The rearrangement links TRBV27 to TRBJ1-1; TCRdb proposes TRBD1, but this gene call is untestable without DNA. The germline V gene has CDR1 MNHEY and CDR2 SMNVEV (reference sequence). This CDR3 spans 15 amino acids. The chain's CDR3 is CASSGASERNTEAFF.

The chain employs TRBV2 and TRBJ2-3; TCRdb outputs TRBD2, but without DNA this stays unchecked. The germline V gene encodes CDR1 SNHLY and CDR2 FYNNEI. The CDR3 has 16 amino acids. The chain's CDR3 is CASTRTSGSRTDTQYF.

The chain's CDR3 is CASSWQGTGGELFF. The chain is built from TRBV11-2 and TRBJ2-2; TCRdb designates TRBD1, a call that cannot be tested without DNA. Germline-derived CDR1 and CDR2 are SGHAT and FQNNGV. CDR3 length: 14 amino acids.

V gene TRBV30 combines with J gene TRBJ1-1. The germline V gene encodes CDR1 GTSNPN and CDR2 SVGIG (reference sequence). The CDR3 contains 11 residues. The CDR3 protein is CAWSVIGEAFF.

The rearrangement joins TRBV6-5 to TRBJ2-3; TCRdb outputs TRBD1, but without DNA this stays unchecked. CDR1 and CDR2 (germline): MNHEY, SVGAGI. This CDR3 has 15 residues. CDR3 residues: CASSKGTDLTDTQYF.

The chain employs TRBV6-1 and TRBJ2-7; the TRBD2 assignment by TCRdb is unverifiable without DNA. The germline gives CDR1 MNHNS, CDR2 SASEGT. This CDR3 is 12 amino acids long. The CDR3 is CASEEGVNEQYF.

V is TRBV29-1 and J is TRBJ2-3; the TCRdb call, TRBD2, lacks DNA for checking. CDR3 length equals 15 residues. Germline loops: CDR1 SQVTM, CDR2 ANQGSEA. The CDR3 loop reads CSVRGLAGVVDTQYF.

The chain has TRBV13 and TRBJ2-7; there is no DNA to check the TCRdb D call of TRBD2. The CDR3 is made up of 16 amino acids. CDR1 and CDR2 (germline): PRHDT, FYEKMQ (reference sequence). This CDR3 reads CASNVASGRVQGEQYF.

The genes are TRBV7-9 and TRBJ1-5. The germline CDR1 and CDR2 sequences are SEHNR and FQNEAQ (reference sequence). The CDR3 contains 13 residues. CDR3 residues: CASSRVGDQPQHF.

The V gene is TRBV12-2, the J gene TRBJ2-5; TCRdb's D call, TRBD1, is unchecked because there is no DNA. TRBV12-2 is a documented pseudogene. The CDR3 contains 14 residues. The CDR3 reads CASLVWDREETQYF.

CDR3 region: CASSRSGRSYEQYF. This sequence joins TRBV25-1 and TRBJ2-7; the TCRdb call, TRBD2, lacks DNA for checking. The CDR3 sequence is 14 residues long. In germline, CDR1 is MGHDK, CDR2 SYGVNS.

The V gene is TRBV29-1, the J gene TRBJ2-1; TCRdb calls TRBD2, which cannot be checked without DNA. Germline CDR1 and CDR2: SQVTM and ANQGSEA. The CDR3 spans 15 residues. CDR3 amino acids: CSVVWGLADYNEQFF.

The chain is built from TRBV28 and TRBJ2-1; absent DNA, TCRdb's TRBD2 call cannot be checked. The germline V gene has CDR1 MDHEN and CDR2 SYDVKM. The CDR3 totals 15 residues. The CDR3 sequence: CASIQSVPPYNEQFF.

The chain carries TRBV12-3 or TRBV12-4 and TRBJ2-1. This CDR3 is built from 12 residues. The CDR3 sequence is CASINQNNEQFF.

The chain combines TRBV4-1 with TRBJ2-3; lacking DNA, the TRBD2 call made by TCRdb goes unchecked. Germline CDR1 reads MGHRA; CDR2 reads YSYEKL. This CDR3 contains 18 residues. The chain's CDR3 is CASSLEPSGGIPHDTQYF.

The chain links TRBV10-1 to TRBJ2-6; no DNA is available, so the TRBD2 call from TCRdb remains unchecked. Germline loops: CDR1 WNHNN, CDR2 SYGVQD (reference sequence). The CDR3 sequence is 18 residues long. This chain's CDR3 is CASNTIQEGLSGANVLTF.

The chain recombines TRBV9 with TRBJ2-1; no DNA is available, so the TRBD2 call from TCRdb remains unchecked. Germline CDR1 and CDR2: SGDLS and YYNGEE. The length of the CDR3 is 14 residues. CDR3 residues: CASSVDGVRDEQFF.